This T cell receptor (beta chain) was found in a study of blood T cell repertoires in COVID-19. Overall study: Collection of acute and convalescent COVID-19 samples took place in the United States, Italy and Spain. Nucleic acid was either cDNA or gDNA, and it came from T cells, B-cell-depleted T cells, or PBMCs.

Trimming removed 4 bases from V and 2 bases from J; junction bases left unmatched: 1. Germline CDR1 LNHDA, CDR2 SQIVND (reference sequence). This CDR3 has 13 amino acids. Under the authors' procedure: How many nucleated cells were present was estimated from reference gene primer amplification. Profiling relied on immunoSEQ multiplex PCR, and the TCRdb table lists in-frame clones only, not all of them. For V, J and clone size, that table is used; D and trimming come from the DNA. The top ten clones hold roughly 32% of a sample with about 110,000 clones, over 75% of them seen once. The sample holds a few counts of this clone.

The V call is TRBV19, the J call TRBJ1-2; TRBD1 matches 7 bases. This sequence was found in an elderly woman with acute or convalescent COVID-19. The sample taken for sequencing was peripheral blood. The CDR3 reads CASSKGQNYGYTF. For the CDR3, the DNA is TGTGCCAGTAGTAAGGGACAGAACTATGGCTACACCTTC.